The text below deals with one T cell receptor (beta chain). This clonotype was detected ten times or more. What antigen it recognizes has not been identified. The record has no base qualities; no much larger clone is one base away. Amplification of TCR beta CDR3 regions was carried out from RNA transcripts. A first-round RT-PCR of the TCR CDR3 used the HTBI primer set with the Qiagen OneStep RT-PCR kit. A second multiplex PCR round built the libraries, followed by size selection and purification. The libraries were sequenced on an Illumina HiSeq2000 using paired-end 100 bp reads. The source study handled its data this way. SOAPnuke was used to process the raw data, with reads discarded if the reads contained adapters or uncalled bases, had a mean Phred below 15, or lacked an exact constant-primer or identifier match. COPE v1.2.5 was used to merge the high-quality paired reads, and each unique nucleotide sequence was defined as a clonotype. MiTCR v1.1 was used to align the clonotypes against IMGT TRBV, TRBD and TRBJ reference segments. Only V-J combinations with frequency above 0.0001, covering roughly 99% of repertoires, were analysed. A TCS score was defined as the ratio between F50 (clonal expansion) and ExV (chaos), using BLOSUM62-based TCRdist between CDR3 peptides within each V-J. Welch's t-statistics and random forest reduced roughly 540 V-J features to 13, which were used in a naive Bayes classifier (R e1071). The similarity between thyroid and blood repertoires was quantified using the Morisita-Horn index. TCRdb took the public reads, trimmed them with fastp at Q25, ran MiXCR for clone calling and kept in-frame beta chains. Each CDR3 protein appears once, grouped with its most common genes and DNA. The V and J calls were not made by the authors but by TCRdb's processing. Within this sample are around 800,000 distinct CDR3 sequences, with about two fifths of them counted one time only. Over 8% of the sample rests with the top ten.

The germline V gene (reference sequence) yields LNHNV for CDR1 and YYDKDF for CDR2. Counted from cysteine to phenylalanine, this CDR3 has 11 amino acids. Only the CDR3 DNA is retained, 33 bases long and in frame from the first base. V was cut back by 8 bases and J by 8 bases, leaving a gap of 12 bases between them. The data stem from a study of T cells in Graves' hyperthyroidism and ophthalmopathy (dated by TCRdb to between 2017 and 2020). With respect to the entire study: Peripheral blood samples were taken at initial diagnosis, before any treatment was given. To identify distinguishing TCR V-J signatures, a discovery cohort of around 100 patients was used, comprising under 45 with Graves' ophthalmopathy and 57 with stable Graves' hyperthyroidism. Following sampling, methimazole starting at 30 mg daily was given to hyperthyroidism patients, and high-dose intravenous methylprednisolone was given to ophthalmopathy patients. According to the paper, TCR Vbeta CDR3 sequencing was carried out on about 140 peripheral blood samples, which came from some 41 ophthalmopathy, under 85 hyperthyroidism and roughly 17 progressor patients. For training and testing, the 100 or so patients in the discovery cohort were randomly divided in a 7:3 ratio. In several Graves' hyperthyroidism patients, the study also compared T-cell repertoires from thyroid tissue with T-cell repertoires from blood. An independent validation cohort of fewer than 20 hyperthyroidism patients and approximately 17 patients who later progressed to ophthalmopathy tested prospective prediction of ophthalmopathy.

Overall results and qualifications from the work: In validation, the model predicted progression to ophthalmopathy a median of roughly 6.2 months before onset, with around 70% sensitivity and more than 72% specificity. Sample size was not statistically predetermined, and investigators were not blinded to group allocation. In cross-validation, a model built on a 13 V-J signature told ophthalmopathy apart from stable hyperthyroidism with 87.88% sensitivity and 81% to 82% specificity, and in testing the same model reached 80%/75%. Most expanded thyroid clonotypes (frequency above 0.001) were also detected in blood, suggesting blood repertoires may reflect thyroid immune responses.

Stable Graves' hyperthyroidism was defined as no progression to ophthalmopathy during 18 months of follow-up. Hyperthyroidism patients were aged 18 to 65 years and newly diagnosed, with disease duration of less than 2 months. Exclusion was applied to patients with uncontrolled infections, other autoimmune diseases, pregnancy or lactation. Clinical symptoms, serum thyroxine and TRAb, thyroid ultrasound, and orbital computed tomography formed the basis for the diagnoses. PBMCs were separated from 7.5 to 10 ml of fresh peripheral blood using Ficoll-Paque density gradient centrifugation. Total RNA was extracted with Trizol reagent, and quality was checked on an Agilent 2100 Bioanalyzer.

The TCR sequence derives from a man between 18 and 35 years old with Graves' hyperthyroidism. The sequenced sample consisted of blood. The V gene is TRBV15 and the J gene is TRBJ1-1, with no D gene named confidently. The nucleotides are TGTGCCACCGCCGGTGCTCTAGAAGCTTTCTTT. Its translation is CATAGALEAFF.